This T cell receptor (beta chain) was obtained from a study of beta chain features in type 1 diabetes. It was via CD45RO/CCR7/CD25/CD127/CD95/CD27 that CD4+ naive, central memory, regulatory and stem cell-like memory cells were sorted. Study observations and caveats: There were fewer insertions and more deletions at the VDJ junctions of type 1 diabetes patients. For TCRB rearrangement, an influence of HLA type remained unresolved here. With patients and controls alike, PCR might favor shorter templates to an equal degree.

The sequenced template was cDNA made from the entire isolated RNA. Profiled with immunoSEQ multiplex PCR; TCRdb holds only in-frame clones, not every one. The sample carries over 700,000 clones, roughly 16% recorded once. The V end was cut by 4 bases, the J end by 0 bases, with 9 bases between. This CDR3 has 14 amino acids. Germline CDR1 and CDR2: MDHEN and SYDVKM. This clone was found a few times. Its antigen is unidentified. This clonotype originated in a woman younger than 35 in good health. Source material: naive CD4+ T cells from blood. The V gene is TRBV28, the J gene TRBJ1-1; D is unclear. The CDR3 loop reads CASSSDPMNTEAFF. The DNA for the CDR3 is TGTGCCAGCAGTTCCGACCCAATGAACACTGAAGCTTTCTTT.